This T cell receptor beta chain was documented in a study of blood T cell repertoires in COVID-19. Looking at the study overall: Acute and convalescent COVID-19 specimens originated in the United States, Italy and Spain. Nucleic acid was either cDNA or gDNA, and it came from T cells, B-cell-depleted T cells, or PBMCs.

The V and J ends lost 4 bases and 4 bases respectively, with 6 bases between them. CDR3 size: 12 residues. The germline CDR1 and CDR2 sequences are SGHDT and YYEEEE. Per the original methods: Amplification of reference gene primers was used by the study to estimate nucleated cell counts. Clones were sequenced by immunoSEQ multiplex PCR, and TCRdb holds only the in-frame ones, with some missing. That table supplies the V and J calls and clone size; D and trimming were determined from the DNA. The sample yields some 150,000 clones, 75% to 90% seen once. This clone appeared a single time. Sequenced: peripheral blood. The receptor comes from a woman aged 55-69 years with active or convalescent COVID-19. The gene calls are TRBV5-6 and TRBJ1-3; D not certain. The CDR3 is CASSELGNTIYF. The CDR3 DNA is TGTGCCAGCAGCGAGTTGGGAAACACCATATATTTT.